One and the same sample provided the 28 T cell receptor beta chains below, sequenced in a study of blood T cell repertoires in COVID-19. Produced via immunoSEQ multiplex PCR; TCRdb's table is partial and in-frame only. The profile shows fewer than 90,000 clones, 75% to 85% of them singletons. Input material: peripheral blood. Receptors were obtained from a woman older than 75 with acute or convalescent COVID-19.

V gene TRBV29-1 combines with J gene TRBJ2-3, with 9 positions matching TRBD1. The trim removed 4 bases at V and 7 bases at J, leaving 9 bases unmatched. The germline V gene has CDR1 SQVTM and CDR2 ANQGSEA. The CDR3 runs to 14 residues. Here the CDR3 reads CSVVTGTGSNTQYF. CDR3 nucleotide sequence: TGCAGCGTTGTAACCGGGACAGGGTCCAATACGCAGTATTTT.

The chain has TRBV11-2 and TRBJ1-6, with 9 bases aligning to TRBD1. V dropped 4 bases and J dropped 8; count of bases not matched to a gene: 3. The CDR3 spans 14 residues. Germline CDR1 reads SGHAT; CDR2 reads FQNNGV. This CDR3 is CASSSGTGHSPLHF. The CDR3 nucleotides read TGTGCCAGCAGCTCCGGGACAGGGCATTCACCCCTCCACTTT.

This clone occurred a few times. The CDR3, as DNA: TGTGCCAGCTCACCATCGGGACTTTTCGGGAACACCATATATTTT. It codes for CASSPSGLFGNTIYF. The chain employs TRBV18 and TRBJ1-3; a weak D match, TRBD1 (5 bases). The germline V and J ends were trimmed by 2 bases and 7 bases, with 15 bases remaining between them. Germline V gene lookup returns CDR1 KGHSH and CDR2 LQKENI. The CDR3 sequence is 15 residues long.

This clone was counted between two and nine times. The V call is TRBV4-2, the J call TRBJ1-5; D perhaps matches TRBD1 (6 bases). This CDR3 has 15 residues. Germline assignment: CDR1 LGHNA and CDR2 YNFKEQ. The V and J ends lost 0 bases and 4 bases respectively, with 10 bases between them. CDR3 amino acids: CASSQDLTGNQPQHF. The CDR3, as DNA: TGTGCCAGCAGCCAAGATCTTACAGGGAATCAGCCCCAGCATTTT.

The V call is TRBV27, the J call TRBJ1-1; 7 bases match TRBD1. Germline V gene lookup returns CDR1 MNHEY and CDR2 SMNVEV (reference sequence). The V and J ends lost 6 bases and 1 base, in that order; junction bases with no gene match: 5. This CDR3 has 14 amino acids. This chain's CDR3 is CASRQGMENTEAFF. The CDR3 DNA reads as TGTGCCAGCAGACAGGGGATGGAGAACACTGAAGCTTTCTTT.

The rearrangement uses TRBV4-2 and TRBJ2-1; D is perhaps TRBD1 (5 bases). The CDR3 has 14 amino acids. Trimming removed 0 bases from V and 9 bases from J, with 12 bases in between. The germline V gene encodes CDR1 LGHNA and CDR2 YNFKEQ. The CDR3 DNA is TGTGCCAGCAGCCAAGACCCAGGGTGGGCTGAGCAGTTCTTC. Translating gives CASSQDPGWAEQFF.

This clone was seen a handful of times. The J gene is TRBJ2-7, the V gene TRBV6-1, with 7 bases fitting TRBD2. Germline lookup yields CDR1 MNHNS and CDR2 SASEGT. V trimming: 3 bases; J trimming: 3 bases; junction bases outside the gene matches: 2. The CDR3 length is 13 residues. CDR3 coding DNA: TGTGCCAGCAGTGACGGGGGGAACTACGAGCAGTACTTC. It yields the protein CASSDGGNYEQYF.

V and J are TRBV30 and TRBJ2-7; the match to TRBD1 covers 12 bases. Losses at the gene ends were 0 bases for V and 7 bases for J; bases not matched to a gene: 13. Germline values: CDR1 GTSNPN, CDR2 SVGIG (reference sequence). This CDR3 is 17 amino acids long. This chain's CDR3 is CAWSVGYPGQGAGEQYF. The DNA of the CDR3 is TGTGCCTGGAGTGTTGGTTATCCGGGACAGGGGGCAGGGGAGCAGTACTTC.

The chain recombines TRBV7-7 with TRBJ2-3; D perhaps matches TRBD1 (5 bases). This CDR3 has 13 amino acids. Deletions cut 5 bases from V and 4 bases from J, with 10 bases between. Germline CDR1 and CDR2: SSHAT and FNYEAQ (reference sequence). The CDR3 is CASSGQVADTQYF. The CDR3 nucleotides are TGTGCCAGCAGCGGACAAGTGGCAGATACGCAGTATTTT.

The gene calls are TRBV6-5 and TRBJ2-7; TRBD1 agrees at 7 bases. The ends lost 0 bases at V and 7 bases at J; junction bases unmatched: 12. Germline CDR1 reads MNHEY; CDR2 reads SVGAGI. CDR3 length: 16 residues. CDR3 loop: CASSYSGTALYQEQYF. CDR3 nucleotides: TGTGCCAGCAGTTACTCGGGGACAGCCCTTTACCAAGAGCAGTACTTC.

This sequence joins TRBV5-5 and TRBJ1-2; 9 bases match TRBD1. V lost 3 bases to trimming and J lost 2 bases; unmatched junction nucleotides: 11. Germline CDR1 reads SGHKS; CDR2 reads YYEKEE (reference sequence). The CDR3 consists of 17 residues. In DNA, the CDR3 is TGTGCCAGCAGCTCCGGGACAGGGAGGGTTTGGAACTATGGCTACACCTTC. Its protein is CASSSGTGRVWNYGYTF.

The rearrangement uses TRBV5-5 and TRBJ1-1; tentatively, D is TRBD1 (5 bases). Trimming pared 3 bases from V and 5 bases from J, leaving 17 bases between. This CDR3 spans 15 amino acids. Germline CDR1 SGHKS, CDR2 YYEKEE (reference sequence). The CDR3 DNA reads TGTGCCAGCAGCTCAATATGGATGCAGGGAACTGAAGCTTTCTTT. Protein product: CASSSIWMQGTEAFF.

V is TRBV5-1 and J is TRBJ2-3; a possible D gene is TRBD1 (7 bases). The CDR3 loop spans 15 amino acids. The V gene's germline CDR1 is SGHRS and CDR2 YFSETQ. Trimming pared 9 bases from V and 3 bases from J, leaving 20 bases between. DNA of the CDR3: TGCGCCACCTCCCCAGGGCAGGGGGGTACAGATACGCAGTATTTT. Translation gives CATSPGQGGTDTQYF.

The chain combines TRBV10-3 with TRBJ1-1; TRBD1 matches 10 bases. Trimming took 3 bases from V and 4 from J; bases not matched to a gene: 2. The CDR3 spans 14 residues. The germline V gene has CDR1 ENHRY and CDR2 SYGVKD. Here the CDR3 reads CAISDRTGGTEAFF. CDR3 bases: TGTGCCATCAGTGACCGGACAGGGGGCACTGAAGCTTTCTTT.

The chain carries TRBV28 and TRBJ2-1; 7 bases map to TRBD2. The CDR3 is made up of 13 amino acids. J gave up 7 bases and V 5 bases, and 5 bases lay outside the gene matches. From germline, CDR1 is MDHEN and CDR2 SYDVKM. Here the CDR3 DNA reads TGTGCCAGCAGTGTCCCGGGACTAAATGAGCAGTTCTTC. It is translated as CASSVPGLNEQFF.

This clone was counted a single time. The chain uses TRBV2 and TRBJ1-6; 7 bases match TRBD1. The V gene end was trimmed by 5 bases and the J gene end by 6 bases; junction bases not matched to a gene: 4. The CDR3 extends over 14 amino acids. In germline, CDR1 is SNHLY, CDR2 FYNNEI. CDR3 nucleotide sequence: TGTGCCAGCAGTCCGACAGGGCCTAATTCACCCCTCCACTTT. Translation gives CASSPTGPNSPLHF.

The chain is built from TRBV10-3 and TRBJ2-7; D remains unclear. This CDR3 is 12 amino acids long. Germline V lookup: CDR1 ENHRY, CDR2 SYGVKD. V was cut by 3 bases and J by 10 bases, with 13 bases left in between. This chain's CDR3 is CAISEIVERQYF. Here the CDR3 DNA reads TGTGCCATCAGTGAAATCGTAGAGCGACAGTACTTC.

The chain joins TRBV2 to TRBJ1-5; 9 positions agree with TRBD1. This CDR3 is built from 13 residues. V dropped 6 bases and J dropped 6; count of bases not matched to a gene: 3. CDR1 and CDR2 from the germline V gene are SNHLY and FYNNEI. CDR3 nucleotide sequence: TGTGCCAGCAGCGAACAGGGGGCTCAGCCCCAGCATTTT. Translated, it gives CASSEQGAQPQHF.

The chain links TRBV7-2 to TRBJ1-1; TRBD1 aligns across 7 bases. The germline V gene encodes CDR1 SGHTA and CDR2 FQGNSA. Trimming cost V 4 bases and J 3 bases; bases outside gene matches: 2. The CDR3 totals 13 residues. As DNA, the CDR3 is TGTGCCAGCAGCTGGACAGGTTACACTGAAGCTTTCTTT. This gives the protein CASSWTGYTEAFF. Filled out from reference TRBV7-2 and TRBJ1-1, the complete variable domain reads GAGVSQSPSNKVTEKGKDVELRCDPISGHTALYWYRQSLGQGLEFLIYFQGNSAPDKSGLPSDRFSAERTGGSVSTLTIQRTQQEDSAVYLCASSWTGYTEAFFGQGTRLTVV.

The J gene is TRBJ2-4, the V gene TRBV28, with 11 positions matching TRBD1. The CDR3 extends over 19 amino acids. V lost 3 bases and J lost 0; bases outside the gene matches: 10. Germline V lookup: CDR1 MDHEN, CDR2 SYDVKM. CDR3 sequence: CASSFTAGQGEVAKNIQYF. The CDR3 DNA reads TGTGCCAGCAGTTTTACTGCGGGACAGGGGGAGGTAGCCAAAAACATTCAGTACTTC.

This chain uses TRBV6-5 with TRBJ1-5; TRBD1 agrees at 10 bases. From germline, CDR1 is MNHEY and CDR2 SVGAGI. With V trimmed by 6 bases and J by 4 bases, 6 bases remained unmatched. The length of the CDR3 is 15 residues. CDR3 coding DNA: TGTGCCAGCAGAATGACAGGGGGCGTTAATCAGCCCCAGCATTTT. As protein: CASRMTGGVNQPQHF.

The genes are TRBV6-1 and TRBJ1-2; the D gene is possibly TRBD1 (5 bases). CDR1 and CDR2 (germline): MNHNS, SASEGT. Trimming removed 3 bases at V and 0 bases at J, with 11 bases between. The CDR3 sequence is 15 residues long. CDR3 region: CASSDQGNANYGYTF. CDR3 bases: TGTGCCAGCAGTGATCAGGGTAACGCTAACTATGGCTACACCTTC.

The chain recombines TRBV6-4 with TRBJ2-1; D is unclear. This CDR3 region has 15 residues. CDR1 is MRHNA and CDR2 is SNTAGT in the germline V gene. Trimming pared 0 bases from V and 8 bases from J, leaving 14 bases between. CDR3 region: CASSDSFLIEDEQFF. Written as DNA, the CDR3 is TGTGCCAGCAGTGACTCTTTTTTGATAGAGGATGAGCAGTTCTTC.

The chain joins TRBV18 to TRBJ2-3; D is ambiguous. The CDR3 has 13 residues. V was clipped by 0 bases and J by 4 bases, with 5 bases between them. Germline lookup yields CDR1 KGHSH and CDR2 LQKENI. The CDR3 DNA reads TGTGCCAGCTCACCACCCCGGGCAGATACGCAGTATTTT. Translated, it gives CASSPPRADTQYF.

The chain uses TRBV19 and TRBJ2-3; D perhaps matches TRBD1 (5 bases). CDR3 length: 15 amino acids. Germline V gene lookup returns CDR1 LNHDA and CDR2 SQIVND (reference sequence). V was pared by 2 bases and J by 3 bases, with 12 bases between. As DNA, the CDR3 is TGTGCCAGTAGTATACAGGGATTTCGTACAGATACGCAGTATTTT. Amino acid sequence: CASSIQGFRTDTQYF.

The chain is built from TRBV5-4 and TRBJ2-1; 7 nucleotides line up with TRBD2. The ends lost 2 bases at V and 2 bases at J; junction bases unmatched: 4. Per the germline V gene, CDR1 is SGHNT and CDR2 is YYREEE (reference sequence). This CDR3 spans 15 amino acids. The CDR3 sequence: CASSLAGLAYNEQFF. The CDR3 DNA follows: TGTGCCAGCAGCTTAGCGGGATTGGCCTACAATGAGCAGTTCTTC. The complete variable domain, with remaining parts taken from reference TRBV5-4 and TRBJ2-1, reads ETGVTQSPTHLIKTRGQQVTLRCSSQSGHNTVSWYQQALGQGPQFIFQYYREEENGRGNFPPRFSGLQFPNYSSELNVNALELDDSALYLCASSLAGLAYNEQFFGPGTRLTVL.

Remarks on this clone: At the DNA level, this CDR3 is encoded by other sequences in the same sample as well. V is TRBV5-6 and J is TRBJ1-2; D perhaps matches TRBD1 (5 bases). Trimming stripped 0 bases from V and 6 bases from J, with 9 bases between. This CDR3 region has 13 residues. Germline V gene data show CDR1 as SGHDT and CDR2 as YYEEEE. For the CDR3, the DNA is TGTGCCAGCAGCTTGGCAGGGCTAAATGGCTACACCTTC. Amino acid sequence: CASSLAGLNGYTF.

V is TRBV6-5 and J is TRBJ2-1, with TRBD1 matching over 11 bases. Unmatched junction bases numbered 2, after V lost 2 bases and J lost 2 bases. Germline CDR1 MNHEY, CDR2 SVGAGI. This CDR3 has 16 amino acids. CDR3 protein: CASSYGGQGAYNEQFF. For the CDR3, the DNA is TGTGCCAGCAGTTACGGGGGACAGGGGGCCTACAATGAGCAGTTCTTC.